Presented here are 6 T cell receptor beta chains from one specimen sequenced in a study of CD8 T cells in ankylosing spondylitis. One entry per CDR3 protein, called by TCRdb with MiXCR from the 5' RACE reads. The sample has about 240,000 distinct CDR3 sequences, 8.6% seen once. The material sequenced was blood, either unsorted or a sorted T cell fraction (not recorded which). The receptors were sampled from a male donor with ankylosing spondylitis or in good health (not recorded which).

This clonotype occurred a few times. V usage is TRBV20-1 and J usage is TRBJ2-1; TRBD2 matches 8 bases. J was trimmed by 6 bases and V by 6 bases; bases with no gene match: 7. Germline V gene lookup returns CDR1 DFQATT and CDR2 SNEGSKA (reference sequence). The CDR3 is 13 amino acids. The CDR3 is CSAPPAGGNEQFF. CDR3 nucleotide sequence: TGCAGTGCCCCTCCGGCGGGAGGCAATGAGCAGTTCTTC.

Comments on this clonotype: Since a much larger clone is just one base distant, this may be a read error. This chain joins TRBV20-1 and TRBJ2-7; a possible D gene is TRBD1 (6 bases). This CDR3 is built from 13 residues. Germline V CDR1 and CDR2: DFQATT, SNEGSKA (reference sequence). CDR3 DNA: TGCAGTGCTGAGGGGGTGGTCTCCTACGCGCAGTACTTC. It specifies CSAEGVVSYAQYF.

In its sample, this clonotype was seen many times. The CDR3 sequence is CASSPYSSGSGSQYF. CDR3 nucleotides: TGTGCCAGCAGCCCCTATTCTAGCGGCTCCGGGTCCCAGTACTTC. The genes are TRBV7-2 and TRBJ2-5; the match to TRBD2 covers 7 bases. Germline V gene lookup returns CDR1 SGHTA and CDR2 FQGNSA. CDR3 length equals 15 residues. J lost 9 bases, V lost 5 bases, and 15 bases had no gene match.

V and J are TRBV12-3 or TRBV12-4 and TRBJ2-4; the match to TRBD2 covers 8 bases. V gave up 2 bases and J gave up 1 base; unmatched junction bases: 7. The CDR3 length is 17 residues. CDR3 protein: CASSLRGGRMAKNIQYF. The CDR3 DNA reads TGTGCCAGCAGTTTACGGGGCGGGAGGATGGCCAAAAACATTCAGTACTTC.

This chain links TRBV5-4 with TRBJ1-2; 7 nucleotides align to TRBD1. Germline CDR1 SGHNT, CDR2 YYREEE (reference sequence). CDR3 length: 15 residues. The trim removed 4 bases at V and 3 bases at J, leaving 9 bases unmatched. The DNA for the CDR3 is TGTGCCAGCAGCATAGACAGGGCCGCTGACTATGGCTACACCTTC. This gives the protein CASSIDRAADYGYTF.

This clonotype was counted many times. V usage is TRBV6-2 or TRBV6-3 and J usage is TRBJ1-5; D is unresolved. With 0 bases removed from V and 7 bases from J, the gap between germline ends came to 19 bases. Per the germline V gene, CDR1 is MNHEY and CDR2 is SVGEGT. CDR3 size: 17 residues. The CDR3 sequence: CASSYSFGGRRVQPQHF. CDR3 bases: TGTGCCAGCAGTTACTCATTTGGCGGTCGACGGGTCCAGCCCCAGCATTTT.